Detailed here is one T cell receptor beta chain. TCRdb analysed the 5' RACE reads with MiXCR anew, one entry per CDR3 protein. The repertoire includes over 120,000 distinct CDR3 sequences, 5% to 7.5% of them detected once, and 0.55% to 0.7% sits in the top ten. The entry originates in a study of T cells after yellow fever vaccination. Germline CDR1 SQVTM, CDR2 ANQGSEA. V was cut by 7 bases and J by 0 bases, with 12 bases left in between. The CDR3 runs to 14 residues. V and J are TRBV29-1 and TRBJ2-2; D is perhaps TRBD1 or TRBD2 (6 bases each). This clonotype originated in a man between 25 and 39 years old who received the YFV17D yellow fever vaccine. The sample consisted of CD4+ T cells sorted from PBMCs, taken 10 days after the yellow fever booster vaccination. CDR3 nucleotides: TGCAGCGGGGGGGCCGGGACGAACACCGGGGAGCTGTTTTTT. Translating it yields CSGGAGTNTGELFF.